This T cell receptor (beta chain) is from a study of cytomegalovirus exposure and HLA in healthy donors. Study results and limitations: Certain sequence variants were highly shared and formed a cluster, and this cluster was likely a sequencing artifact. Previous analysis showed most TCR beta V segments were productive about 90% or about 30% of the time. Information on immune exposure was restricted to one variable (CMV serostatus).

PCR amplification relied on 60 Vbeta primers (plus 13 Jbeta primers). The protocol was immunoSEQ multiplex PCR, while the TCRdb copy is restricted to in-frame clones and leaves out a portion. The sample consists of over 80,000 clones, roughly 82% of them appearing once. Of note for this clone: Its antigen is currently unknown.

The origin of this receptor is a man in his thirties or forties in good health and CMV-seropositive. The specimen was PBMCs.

The CDR3 here is CASSSLPQGAYEQYF. DNA for the CDR3: TGTGCCAGCAGTTCACTTCCACAGGGGGCCTACGAGCAGTACTTC. The rearrangement links TRBV28 to TRBJ2-7; 8 bases agree with TRBD1. This CDR3 contains 15 residues. Per the germline V gene, CDR1 is MDHEN and CDR2 is SYDVKM. Trimming cost V 4 bases and J 2 bases; bases outside gene matches: 7.